These 2 T cell receptor beta chains share one sample of origin, sequenced in a study of shared clonotypes between healthy human individuals. Here immunoSEQ multiplex PCR was the method, and the copy in TCRdb shows in-frame clones only, minus some. The sample includes 520,000 or so clones, 79% of them seen just once. The sequenced material came from PBMCs. The receptors originated from a woman aged 35 to 49 in good health. Some clones in this sample may be carry-over from other donors' samples.

The V call is TRBV27, the J call TRBJ2-7, with 8 nucleotides matching TRBD2. The CDR3 is 14 amino acids. The trim removed 5 bases at V and 4 bases at J, leaving 7 bases unmatched. Looked up from germline, CDR1 is MNHEY and CDR2 is SMNVEV (reference sequence). The DNA for the CDR3 is TGTGCCAGCAGTCCGCGGGAGGCCAGGTACGAGCAGTACTTC. Translation gives CASSPREARYEQYF.

The chain joins TRBV5-4 to TRBJ2-1; tentatively, D is TRBD1 (5 bases). The V gene's germline CDR1 is SGHNT and CDR2 YYREEE (reference sequence). Between the trimmed V and J ends, which lost 2 bases and 4 bases, there was a span of 13 bases. This CDR3 region has 15 residues. DNA for the CDR3: TGTGCCAGCAGCTTAGACAGCCGCCTTTACAATGAGCAGTTCTTC. Translating gives CASSLDSRLYNEQFF.